This entry describes one TCR beta chain. This sample was included in a study of CD4+ T cells in melanoma. V dropped 1 base and J dropped 4 bases, with 14 bases sitting between them. CDR1 and CDR2 (germline): GTSNPN, SVGIG (reference sequence). The CDR3 spans 14 residues. Only in-frame clones appear in the TCRdb table, and some are missing; sequencing was by immunoSEQ multiplex PCR. The sample includes about 9,200 clones, about two thirds of them seen just once. The TCR sequence derives from a human donor with melanoma. The sample was cells from a culture (not recorded whether cultured in vitro). The rearrangement uses TRBV30 and TRBJ2-7; D possibly corresponds to TRBD1 (6 bases). The chain's CDR3 is CAWSDGVRGYEQYF. CDR3 nucleotide sequence: TGTGCCTGGAGTGACGGTGTCAGGGGATACGAGCAGTACTTC.